This T cell receptor (beta chain) was obtained from a study of T cells after yellow fever vaccination. Overall study results and limits: CD4 and CD8 compartments shared a small share of clonotypes, likely from convergent recombination. Abundant clonotypes from the bulk population could have been carried over as contaminants into FACS-sorted repertoires. Weaker in magnitude, the secondary response showed a faster peak on day 5 versus 15. Post-booster samples contained most primary-vaccination clones (around 95% CD4, about 90% CD8).

TCRdb ran MiXCR on the 5' RACE reads and lists one entry per CDR3 protein. Of hundreds of thousands of distinct CDR3 sequences in the sample, roughly 8.3% were seen once. This clonotype was detected ten times or more. Its target is not known. Looked up from germline, CDR1 is MNHEY and CDR2 is SVGAGI. Trimming removed 4 bases at V and 9 bases at J, with 10 bases between. CDR3 size: 13 residues. The receptor was derived from a man aged 18 to 29 who received the YFV17D yellow fever vaccine. This chain uses TRBV6-5 with TRBJ1-6; tentative D call: TRBD1 (6 bases). The source was PBMCs, collected roughly seven weeks after the first yellow fever vaccination. The CDR3 bases are TGTGCCAGCAGTTGGGGGCGAGGTTCACCCCTCCACTTT. Translating it yields CASSWGRGSPLHF.